The next 2 T cell receptor beta chains were all read from a single sample in a study of cytomegalovirus exposure and HLA in healthy donors. PCR employed 60 Vbeta and 13 Jbeta primers. Profiled with immunoSEQ multiplex PCR; TCRdb holds only in-frame clones, not every one. The table records about 200,000 clones, about 90% of them present only once. The sequenced material came from PBMCs. The receptors here all came from a boy aged 2 to 10 in good health and CMV-seronegative.

The rearrangement uses TRBV30 and TRBJ2-7; tentatively, D is TRBD2 (6 bases). This CDR3 spans 15 amino acids. CDR1 is GTSNPN and CDR2 is SVGIG in the germline V gene (reference sequence). Trimming left V 0 bases short and J 7 bases short, with 19 bases between. In nucleotides, the CDR3 is TGTGCCTGGAGTGTTCCGGCGGGAAGAGAAGATGAGCAGTACTTC. Translation: CAWSVPAGREDEQYF.

The chain carries TRBV6-5 and TRBJ2-3; 9 bases align to TRBD1. This CDR3 is 14 amino acids long. Germline CDR1 is MNHEY and CDR2 is SVGAGI. The trim removed 5 bases at V and 6 bases at J, leaving 6 bases unmatched. CDR3 sequence: CASSRDRVIDTQYF. CDR3 nucleotides: TGTGCCAGCAGTCGGGACAGGGTAATTGATACGCAGTATTTT.